This T cell receptor beta chain was captured in a study of blood T cell repertoires in COVID-19. Turning to the study itself: Nucleic acid was either cDNA or gDNA, and it came from T cells, B-cell-depleted T cells, or PBMCs.

V lost 6 bases and J lost 0, with 12 bases in between. The V gene's germline CDR1 is KGHSH and CDR2 LQKENI. This CDR3 contains 15 residues. The assay was immunoSEQ multiplex PCR, and TCRdb's table has in-frame clones only and misses some. The sample includes about 180,000 clones, 90% of them seen just once. The sequenced sample was peripheral blood. The V gene is TRBV18, the J gene TRBJ1-3; the D gene is possibly TRBD1 (5 bases). This TCR derives from a man aged 50 to 60 with acute or convalescent COVID-19. The CDR3 nucleotides read TGTGCCAGCTCGACCGGGGGAAACTCTGGAAACACCATATATTTT. It yields the protein CASSTGGNSGNTIYF.